There are a few counts of the clone carrying this T cell receptor (beta chain). What it binds is unknown. Trimming shortened V by 10 bases and J by 4 bases, and 16 bases separated the two germline ends. This CDR3 has 13 amino acids. Looked up from germline, CDR1 is MNHEY and CDR2 is SVGEGT. TCRdb reprocessed the reads via MiXCR and lists one record per CDR3 protein. The table has about 770,000 distinct CDR3 sequences, almost 30% seen once. This sample is part of a study of T cell repertoires in cytomegalovirus infection. The sequenced sample was cultured CD8+ T cells from PBMCs, obtained from culture after CMV antigen stimulation. This clonotype was sampled from a human donor in good health (CMV status not recorded). Some clones in this sample may be carry-over from other donors' samples. This sequence joins TRBV6-2 or TRBV6-3 and TRBJ1-1; D is unclear. CDR3 coding DNA: TGTGCCACCTGGGTCCATGAGGGCACTGAAGCTTTCTTT. Translating gives CATWVHEGTEAFF.